This T cell receptor beta chain came from a study of cytomegalovirus exposure and HLA in healthy donors. This CDR3 is 13 amino acids long. J gave up 2 bases and V 6 bases, and 2 bases lay outside the gene matches. In germline, CDR1 is ENHRY, CDR2 SYGVKD. In its sample, this clone was seen a few times. 60 Vbeta and 13 Jbeta primers were used in PCR. The protocol was immunoSEQ multiplex PCR, while the TCRdb copy is restricted to in-frame clones and leaves out a portion. The repertoire includes about 250,000 clones, roughly two thirds of them detected once, and about 2.2% sits in the top ten. The chain combines TRBV10-3 with TRBJ2-3; 7 nucleotides match TRBD2. The clonotype was recovered from a female donor in good health and CMV-seronegative. Sequencing was carried out using PBMCs. CDR3 loop: CAIRREITDTQYF. The CDR3 DNA sequence: TGTGCCATCAGGCGGGAGATCACAGATACGCAGTATTTT.